The present TCR beta chain was sequenced within a study of T cells after yellow fever vaccination. TCRdb itself ran the 5' RACE reads through MiXCR, one entry per CDR3 protein. The sample includes 450,000 to 650,000 distinct CDR3 sequences, 21% of them seen just once. Germline V gene lookup returns CDR1 MNHNS and CDR2 SASEGT. V shed 8 bases and J shed 4 bases, with 17 bases lying between them. There are 14 residues in the CDR3. This specimen was PBMCs, taken more than 20 days after the first yellow fever vaccination. The rearrangement joins TRBV6-1 to TRBJ2-5, with D perhaps TRBD1 or TRBD2 (6 bases each). This receptor was obtained from a man aged 18 to 35 who received the YFV17D yellow fever vaccine. The CDR3 coding sequence is TGTGCCAGCGGCCAGGTTGAGGGGGGAGAGACCCAGTACTTC. Protein product: CASGQVEGGETQYF.